This passage covers 17 T cell receptor beta chains from one sample sequenced in a study of identical twins. Using its own MiXCR run on the 5' RACE reads, TCRdb lists one record per CDR3 protein. The repertoire consists of about 1.7 million distinct CDR3 sequences, with around a third occurring once and the leading ten covering about 0.25%. Sequencing was carried out using cord blood. Receptor source: a newborn girl in good health.

The DNA for the CDR3 is TGTGCCAGCAGCCCCCCCCGGACTAGCGGGGGTTACAATGAGCAGTACTTC. Protein sequence: CASSPPRTSGGYNEQYF. This chain uses TRBV3-1 with TRBJ2-1, with 13 bases identical to TRBD2. Gene TRBJ2-7 matches the end of the DNA better, so the J call may be wrong. CDR1 and CDR2 (germline): LGHDT, YNNKEL (reference sequence). The CDR3 spans 17 residues.

This clonotype was seen a few times. The genes are TRBV6-1 and TRBJ2-7; tentative D call: TRBD2 (5 bases). V shed 7 bases and J shed 4 bases, with 17 bases lying between them. The CDR3 consists of 14 residues. Germline V gene sequence: CDR1 MNHNS, CDR2 SASEGT. This CDR3 is CASMAAEGIYEQYF. CDR3 coding DNA: TGTGCCAGCATGGCGGCAGAGGGAATTTACGAGCAGTACTTC.

V gene TRBV20-1 combines with J gene TRBJ1-2; D is perhaps TRBD1 (5 bases). CDR1 is DFQATT, CDR2 SNEGSKA, per germline (reference sequence). V lost 2 bases and J lost 0, with 16 bases in between. The CDR3 contains 16 residues. As DNA, the CDR3 is TGCAGTGCTAGACCCTACGGGACGGCCTCTAACTATGGCTACACCTTC. This translates into CSARPYGTASNYGYTF.

The chain links TRBV11-2 to TRBJ2-5; no clear D. The J call may be mistaken, given a closer DNA end match to TRBJ2-7. The germline V gene encodes CDR1 SGHAT and CDR2 FQNNGV. This CDR3 region has 16 residues. The DNA of the CDR3 is TGTGCCAGCAGCTTAGATTTCACAGCCCTCTCCTACGAGCAGTACTTC. Protein product: CASSLDFTALSYEQYF.

V usage is TRBV29-1 and J usage is TRBJ2-2; D not certain. Germline V gene lookup returns CDR1 SQVTM and CDR2 ANQGSEA. Trimming pared 8 bases from V and 5 bases from J, leaving 18 bases between. The CDR3 totals 14 residues. CDR3 nucleotide sequence: TGCAGCCCTACTTCTTGGGTTACGACCGGGGAGCTGTTTTTT. Its translation: CSPTSWVTTGELFF.

In its sample, this clonotype was seen a few times. The chain uses TRBV20-1 and TRBJ2-7, with 8 bases aligning to TRBD1. The CDR3 spans 16 residues. V trimming: 1 base; J trimming: 1 base; junction bases outside the gene matches: 9. CDR1 DFQATT and CDR2 SNEGSKA come from the germline V gene (reference sequence). This CDR3 is CSARATGTGRSYEQYF. CDR3 nucleotides: TGCAGTGCTAGAGCAACCGGGACAGGAAGATCCTACGAGCAGTACTTC.

The CDR3 here is CASSLGTSSTGELFF. In DNA, the CDR3 is TGTGCCAGCAGTTTAGGGACATCGTCCACCGGGGAGCTGTTTTTT. V is TRBV28 and J is TRBJ2-2; possibly TRBD1 for D (6 bases). The V end lost 2 bases, the J end lost 4 bases, and 11 bases lay between the germline ends. The CDR3 covers 15 residues. Germline V gene lookup returns CDR1 MDHEN and CDR2 SYDVKM.

The chain's CDR3 is CASPPGLAGVTNEQFF. Written as DNA, the CDR3 is TGTGCCAGCCCTCCGGGACTAGCGGGAGTAACCAATGAGCAGTTCTTC. The rearrangement links TRBV28 to TRBJ2-1, with TRBD2 matching over 14 bases. This CDR3 is 16 amino acids long. Germline CDR1 is MDHEN and CDR2 is SYDVKM. V lost 8 bases and J lost 6; bases outside the gene matches: 9.

The V gene is TRBV6-5, the J gene TRBJ2-3; the D is unclear. The germline V gene encodes CDR1 MNHEY and CDR2 SVGAGI. V lost 0 bases and J 6 bases, leaving 7 bases between the germline ends. CDR3 size: 13 residues. The CDR3 region is CASSYSPRDTQYF. CDR3 DNA sequence: TGTGCCAGCAGTTACTCCCCGAGGGATACGCAGTATTTT.

The chain has TRBV12-3 or TRBV12-4 and TRBJ2-1, with D perhaps assigned TRBD1 or TRBD2 (5 bases each). Trimming cost V 2 bases and J 8 bases, with 10 bases left between them. There are 13 residues in the CDR3. CDR3 bases: TGTGCCAGCAGTTTAAGTCGGGGCTATGAGCAGTTCTTC. Its translation: CASSLSRGYEQFF.

The table lists this clonotype with a few counts. This rearrangement joins TRBV28 to TRBJ1-5, with unresolved D. The V gene lost 2 bases and the J gene lost 7 bases, with 15 bases spanning the gap. CDR3 size: 15 residues. Germline CDR1 is MDHEN and CDR2 is SYDVKM. CDR3 amino acids: CASSLDGSIGQPQHF. CDR3 DNA: TGTGCCAGCAGTTTAGACGGGTCAATCGGACAGCCCCAGCATTTT.

This clonotype was counted a few times. The chain employs TRBV14 and TRBJ2-1; TRBD2 is a possible D gene (6 bases). V lost 1 base, J lost 5 bases, and 21 bases lay in between. CDR1 SGHDN and CDR2 FVKESK come from the germline V gene. The CDR3 runs to 18 residues. CDR3 loop: CASSQVGSVWRGDNEQFF. The CDR3 DNA is TGTGCCAGCAGCCAAGTGGGTAGTGTATGGCGGGGTGACAATGAGCAGTTCTTC.

This clonotype showed up many times. The gene calls are TRBV13 and TRBJ1-5; possible D gene TRBD1, 5 bases. The CDR3 contains 15 residues. Germline V CDR1 and CDR2: PRHDT, FYEKMQ (reference sequence). V lost 6 bases, J lost 2 bases, and 14 bases lay in between. The CDR3 is CASSLGRGGNQPQHF. The CDR3 DNA sequence: TGTGCCAGCAGTTTGGGGAGGGGAGGCAATCAGCCCCAGCATTTT. Filled out from reference TRBV13 and TRBJ1-5, the complete variable domain reads AAGVIQSPRHLIKEKRETATLKCYPIPRHDTVYWYQQGPGQDPQFLISFYEKMQSDKGSIPDRFSAQQFSDYHSELNMSSLELGDSALYFCASSLGRGGNQPQHFGDGTRLSIL.

The V gene is TRBV27, the J gene TRBJ1-1; D unclear. The ends were cut back, 3 bases at V and 4 bases at J, with 12 bases in the middle. The CDR3 sequence is 14 residues long. CDR1 is MNHEY and CDR2 is SMNVEV in the germline V gene (reference sequence). The CDR3 region is CASSFSRAGTEAFF. Here the CDR3 DNA reads TGTGCCAGCAGTTTTTCTCGGGCGGGCACTGAAGCTTTCTTT.

This clonotype occurred a few times. This sequence joins TRBV11-1 and TRBJ1-5; D is perhaps TRBD1 (6 bases). V lost 5 bases to trimming and J lost 5 bases, with 10 bases between them. The CDR3 runs 13 residues. Germline V lookup: CDR1 SGHAT, CDR2 FQDESV (reference sequence). In DNA form, the CDR3 reads TGTGCCAGCAGCATTGGACAGTATCAGCCCCAGCATTTT. Amino acid sequence: CASSIGQYQPQHF.

This clonotype was seen a handful of times. The V gene is TRBV20-1, the J gene TRBJ2-1; D remains ambiguous. This CDR3 has 11 amino acids. Germline lookup yields CDR1 DFQATT and CDR2 SNEGSKA (reference sequence). The germline V and J ends were trimmed by 0 bases and 12 bases, with 9 bases remaining between them. CDR3 in DNA: TGCAGTGCTAGAGATGTGGGCTCGCAGTTCTTC. Translated, it gives CSARDVGSQFF.

The DNA of the CDR3 is TGTGCCAGCAGCCAAGATATCCGGGGAACGGAGACCCAGTACTTC. Its translation: CASSQDIRGTETQYF. The genes are TRBV4-2 and TRBJ2-5, with D perhaps matching TRBD2 (5 bases). The CDR3 is 15 residues long. Germline V gene sequence: CDR1 LGHNA, CDR2 YNFKEQ. V was clipped by 0 bases and J by 5 bases, with 13 bases between them.